Below, 27 T cell receptor beta chains from the same sample are listed, as sequenced in a study of blood T cell repertoires in COVID-19. TCRdb's copy holds only in-frame clones and misses some; the assay was immunoSEQ multiplex PCR. The sample lists around 110,000 clones, less than 80% occurring once. The sample consisted of peripheral blood. These receptors all stem from a man aged 80 or over with COVID-19, enrolled during active disease.

The chain carries TRBV28 and TRBJ2-7; TRBD2 agrees at 7 bases. The germline V gene has CDR1 MDHEN and CDR2 SYDVKM. Unmatched junction bases numbered 3, after V lost 3 bases and J lost 7 bases. This CDR3 is built from 12 residues. CDR3 protein: CASSFGAGEQYF. CDR3 sequence (DNA): TGTGCCAGCAGTTTTGGAGCGGGGGAGCAGTACTTC.

This chain connects TRBV6-1 to TRBJ2-1; D might be TRBD1 (5 bases). The CDR3 length is 15 residues. V was clipped by 3 bases and J by 0 bases, with 9 bases between them. Germline lookup yields CDR1 MNHNS and CDR2 SASEGT. This CDR3 is CASSDRGSSYNEQFF. The DNA of the CDR3 is TGTGCCAGCAGTGATAGGGGTAGCTCCTACAATGAGCAGTTCTTC.

This chain links TRBV12-3 or TRBV12-4 with TRBJ1-5; no definite D call. The CDR3 is made up of 13 amino acids. V was pared by 5 bases and J by 3 bases, with 8 bases between. CDR3 in amino acids: CASSLHTNQPQHF. CDR3 sequence (DNA): TGTGCCAGCAGTCTCCACACCAATCAGCCCCAGCATTTT.

This sequence joins TRBV7-2 and TRBJ2-2; weak D call: TRBD2 (6 bases). Trimming removed 3 bases from V and 3 bases from J, with 8 bases in between. Per the germline V gene, CDR1 is SGHTA and CDR2 is FQGNSA. This CDR3 contains 14 residues. CDR3 residues: CASSLQRDTGELFF. The CDR3 DNA is TGTGCCAGCAGCTTGCAGCGGGACACCGGGGAGCTGTTTTTT.

This clone was observed a single time. The rearrangement joins TRBV4-2 to TRBJ2-3; 7 positions agree with TRBD2. The length of the CDR3 is 16 residues. Germline-derived CDR1 and CDR2 are LGHNA and YNFKEQ. J was trimmed by 4 bases and V by 1 base; bases with no gene match: 8. CDR3 nucleotide sequence: TGTGCCAGCAGCCAAGCAGGTGGGAGGGGTGCAGATACGCAGTATTTT. Translated, it gives CASSQAGGRGADTQYF.

The rearrangement links TRBV5-1 to TRBJ2-3; D is undetermined. CDR1 is SGHRS and CDR2 is YFSETQ in the germline V gene. The V end lost 2 bases, the J end lost 2 bases, and 12 bases lay between the germline ends. The CDR3 runs to 15 residues. DNA of the CDR3: TGCGCCAGCAGCTTATCCAGCGCCTCCACAGATACGCAGTATTTT. It yields the protein CASSLSSASTDTQYF. Drawing the rest from reference TRBV5-1 and TRBJ2-3, the complete variable domain is KAGVTQTPRYLIKTRGQQVTLSCSPISGHRSVSWYQQTPGQGLQFLFEYFSETQRNKGNFPGRFSGRQFSNSRSEMNVSTLELGDSALYLCASSLSSASTDTQYFGPGTRLTVL.

This chain joins TRBV6-6 and TRBJ1-4; D ambiguous. The V gene's germline CDR1 is MNHNY and CDR2 SVGAGI (reference sequence). Trimming stripped 0 bases from V and 0 bases from J, with 5 bases between. CDR3 length: 15 residues. CDR3 loop: CASSYSAATNEKLFF. CDR3 DNA sequence: TGTGCCAGCAGTTACTCGGCAGCAACTAATGAAAAACTGTTTTTT.

In DNA form, the CDR3 reads TGTGCCACCAGTGATTGGCAGGGGGGTTCCCGGCAGTTCTTC. This encodes CATSDWQGGSRQFF. The chain links TRBV24-1 to TRBJ2-1, with D possibly being TRBD1 (7 bases). The CDR3 is 14 amino acids. CDR1 is KGHDR, CDR2 SFDVKD, per germline. Trimming took off 2 bases at V and 12 bases at J, with 16 bases between the two ends.

The CDR3 here is CASTQGALTYNEQFF. In nucleotides, the CDR3 is TGTGCCAGCACCCAGGGTGCCCTGACCTACAATGAGCAGTTCTTC. The rearrangement joins TRBV7-8 to TRBJ2-1, with D tentatively TRBD1 (5 bases). Per germline, CDR1 SGHVS and CDR2 FQNEAQ. The CDR3 runs 15 residues. Trimming cost V 7 bases and J 2 bases, with 15 bases left between them.

As regards this clone: A read error is likely, as this CDR3 ends without the conserved phenylalanine or tryptophan. The DNA is left out, because the CDR3 cannot be placed on it with certainty; the CDR3 is given as TCRdb lists it. The genes are TRBV25-1 and TRBJ2-3; TRBD2 is the table's D call, not checked against the DNA. The germline CDR1 and CDR2 sequences are MGHDK and SYGVNS. A total of 9 residues make up the CDR3, ends included. The CDR3 protein is CASDEWDWV.

The chain combines TRBV24-1 with TRBJ1-1, with 8 nucleotides matching TRBD1. The ends lost 4 bases at V and 4 bases at J; junction bases unmatched: 4. The CDR3 sequence is 14 residues long. Germline lookup yields CDR1 KGHDR and CDR2 SFDVKD. The CDR3 DNA is TGTGCCACCAGTGACCCAGGGACAGGCACTGAAGCTTTCTTT. Its protein is CATSDPGTGTEAFF.

The chain recombines TRBV29-1 with TRBJ1-3; D remains ambiguous. There are 14 residues in the CDR3. Per the germline V gene, CDR1 is SQVTM and CDR2 is ANQGSEA. Between the trimmed V and J ends, which lost 6 bases and 1 base, there was a span of 13 bases. The CDR3: CSVSSDTSGNTIYF. In nucleotides, the CDR3 is TGCAGCGTCTCCTCTGACACATCTGGAAACACCATATATTTT.

The rearrangement joins TRBV5-1 to TRBJ2-7; a possible D gene is TRBD2 (6 bases). Trimming pared 0 bases from V and 0 bases from J, leaving 10 bases between. Germline CDR1 SGHRS, CDR2 YFSETQ. The CDR3 spans 15 residues. As DNA, the CDR3 is TGCGCCAGCAGCTTGGTCTCTAGCGACTCCTACGAGCAGTACTTC. It codes for CASSLVSSDSYEQYF. The full variable domain, its missing parts supplied by reference TRBV5-1 and TRBJ2-7, is KAGVTQTPRYLIKTRGQQVTLSCSPISGHRSVSWYQQTPGQGLQFLFEYFSETQRNKGNFPGRFSGRQFSNSRSEMNVSTLELGDSALYLCASSLVSSDSYEQYFGPGTRLTVT.

The chain has TRBV4-2 and TRBJ2-3; D is undetermined. Trimming pared 0 bases from V and 2 bases from J, leaving 9 bases between. Germline V gene sequence: CDR1 LGHNA, CDR2 YNFKEQ. The CDR3 has 15 residues. The CDR3: CASSQDIGVTDTQYF. The DNA for the CDR3 is TGTGCCAGCAGCCAAGATATCGGAGTCACAGATACGCAGTATTTT.

The J gene is TRBJ2-1, the V gene TRBV4-2; 8 nucleotides match TRBD2. The germline gives CDR1 LGHNA, CDR2 YNFKEQ. CDR3 length equals 17 residues. Trimming took 0 bases from V and 6 from J; bases not matched to a gene: 10. Here the CDR3 reads CASSQDRSGSVVNEQFF. In DNA, the CDR3 is TGTGCCAGCAGCCAAGATCGGAGCGGGAGTGTTGTCAATGAGCAGTTCTTC.

The chain combines TRBV7-2 with TRBJ2-7; tentative D call: TRBD2 (6 bases). The CDR3 sequence is 15 residues long. Germline lookup yields CDR1 SGHTA and CDR2 FQGNSA. V gave up 5 bases and J gave up 3 bases, with 17 bases separating them. The CDR3, as DNA: TGTGCCAGCAGCCCCAGTCGGGGGTTTAACTACGAGCAGTACTTC. This translates into CASSPSRGFNYEQYF.

The CDR3 nucleotides are TGTGCCAGCAGCCCCCCGTCGGTGGCACCCCTCCACTTT. Residues: CASSPPSVAPLHF. The rearrangement links TRBV28 to TRBJ1-6; D not resolved. This CDR3 has 13 residues. Germline V gene sequence: CDR1 MDHEN, CDR2 SYDVKM. V dropped 6 bases and J dropped 11 bases, with 14 bases sitting between them.

The chain uses TRBV4-2 and TRBJ1-1; no clear D gene. This CDR3 region has 15 residues. Germline V lookup: CDR1 LGHNA, CDR2 YNFKEQ. The germline V and J ends were trimmed by 1 base and 10 bases, with 19 bases remaining between them. In nucleotides, the CDR3 is TGTGCCAGCAGCCAAGTAGGTTTGGGAGGGTTGGTAGCTTTCTTT. Amino acid sequence: CASSQVGLGGLVAFF.

This sequence joins TRBV3-1 (or the pseudogene TRBV3-2) and TRBJ1-6, with TRBD1 matching over 8 bases. Germline loops: CDR1 LGHDT, CDR2 YNNKEL (reference sequence). This CDR3 region has 15 residues. The V segment lost 0 bases and the J segment 6 bases; nucleotides outside the gene matches: 1. CDR3 nucleotide sequence: TGTGCCAGCAGCCAAGACAGGGGGCTTAATTCACCCCTCCACTTT. This gives the protein CASSQDRGLNSPLHF.

The V gene is TRBV7-9, the J gene TRBJ1-6; 8 positions agree with TRBD1. Trimming at V came to 7 bases and at J to 12 bases, leaving 2 bases not matched to a gene. The CDR3 has 11 amino acids. Looked up from germline, CDR1 is SEHNR and CDR2 is FQNEAQ (reference sequence). In DNA, the CDR3 is TGTGCCAGCACCGACAGGGGACCCCTCCACTTT. Translation: CASTDRGPLHF.

The chain carries TRBV30 and TRBJ1-2, with D unclear. The CDR3 runs to 12 residues. The germline V and J ends were trimmed by 6 bases and 5 bases, with 13 bases remaining between them. Germline V gene sequence: CDR1 GTSNPN, CDR2 SVGIG (reference sequence). This CDR3 is CACLNTGYGYTF. The CDR3 DNA reads as TGTGCCTGCCTTAATACCGGGTATGGCTACACCTTC.

In nucleotides, the CDR3 is TGTGCCAGCAGCCAGGGACAGCACAATCAGCCCCAGCATTTT. The encoded protein is CASSQGQHNQPQHF. The chain recombines TRBV5-8 with TRBJ1-5; 7 bases are a match to TRBD1. The CDR3 sequence is 14 residues long. Germline CDR1 SGHTS, CDR2 YDEGEE. J was trimmed by 3 bases and V by 4 bases; bases with no gene match: 4.

The chain has TRBV5-5 and TRBJ2-3; the D gene is possibly TRBD2 (5 bases). In germline, CDR1 is SGHKS, CDR2 YYEKEE (reference sequence). The CDR3 length is 14 residues. The V end was cut by 4 bases, the J end by 2 bases, with 11 bases between. The CDR3 nucleotides are TGTGCCAGCAGCCAGTCCGGGATCACAGATACGCAGTATTTT. The encoded protein is CASSQSGITDTQYF.

The chain combines TRBV7-9 with TRBJ1-3, with D tentatively TRBD1 (6 bases). The germline CDR1 and CDR2 sequences are SEHNR and FQNEAQ (reference sequence). This CDR3 region has 18 residues. V was cut by 3 bases and J by 0 bases, with 18 bases left in between. The CDR3 region is CASSFVQGRYSSGNTIYF. The CDR3 bases are TGTGCCAGCAGCTTTGTCCAGGGGCGATATAGCTCTGGAAACACCATATATTTT.

The chain is built from TRBV5-1 and TRBJ2-1; 7 bases are shared with TRBD2. This CDR3 is 17 amino acids long. CDR1 and CDR2 from the germline V gene are SGHRS and YFSETQ. Losses at the gene ends were 4 bases for V and 7 bases for J; bases not matched to a gene: 17. The CDR3 DNA sequence: TGCGCCAGCAGCGTGGGCCAACTAGCGAGGTCGGGGAATGAGCAGTTCTTC. Its protein product is CASSVGQLARSGNEQFF.

This chain links TRBV15 with TRBJ1-3, with unresolved D. Germline CDR1 is LNHNV and CDR2 is YYDKDF (reference sequence). The CDR3 is 16 residues long. The V end was cut by 0 bases, the J end by 3 bases, with 12 bases between. CDR3 sequence (DNA): TGTGCCACCAGCAGAGATTTAGGTGAGGGTGGAAACACCATATATTTT. It codes for CATSRDLGEGGNTIYF.

The count of this clone is one. The chain is built from TRBV29-1 and TRBJ1-2, with a possible D match to TRBD1 (6 bases). Germline CDR1 SQVTM, CDR2 ANQGSEA. Deletions cut 3 bases from V and 4 bases from J, with 12 bases between. The CDR3 loop spans 13 amino acids. CDR3 coding DNA: TGCAGCGTTGAGCACAGGGTAGTCTATGGCTACACCTTC. Its protein is CSVEHRVVYGYTF.